The rows below give T cell receptor beta chains drawn from one sample of a study of neurological immune-mediated disorders. A single record per CDR3 protein comes from TCRdb applying MiXCR to the 5' RACE reads. The table includes about 66,000 distinct CDR3 sequences, around 4.2% detected once. Sequencing input: PBMCs. These TCRs come from a man aged 30 to 39 with multiple sclerosis. The CDR3 runs from the conserved cysteine through the conserved F or W. Each record gives: CDR3 length, D gene, V gene, clone size, J gene, CDR3 DNA, CDR3 protein. A D gene is named only where the DNA matches it firmly. Size tells how often a clone was seen (once, few, many) or the class of an expanded clone, and some rows leave it out.

cdr3_length: 14
d_call: .
v_call: TRBV5-1
clone_size: many
j_call: TRBJ2-2
cdr3_nt: TGCGCCAGCAGCTTGGAAGGGTATGGCGGGGAGCTGTTTTTT
cdr3_aa: CASSLEGYGGELFF

cdr3_length: 15
d_call: .
v_call: TRBV4-1
clone_size: many
j_call: TRBJ1-1
cdr3_nt: TGCGCCAGCAGCCTCAAACCAGTCCTCGTGTCTGAAGCTTTCTTT
cdr3_aa: CASSLKPVLVSEAFF

cdr3_length: 13
d_call: TRBD1
v_call: TRBV18
clone_size: many
j_call: TRBJ1-1
cdr3_nt: TGTGCCAGCACAGGGGGCCGGAACACTGAAGCTTTCTTT
cdr3_aa: CASTGGRNTEAFF

cdr3_length: 12
d_call: .
v_call: TRBV20-1
clone_size: many
j_call: TRBJ2-5
cdr3_nt: TGCAGTGCTCCAATTAGCGGAGAGACCCAGTACTTC
cdr3_aa: CSAPISGETQYF

cdr3_length: 15
d_call: .
v_call: TRBV29-1
clone_size: many
j_call: TRBJ1-1
cdr3_nt: TGCAGCGTTGAAGTTCCGGGCAGACGGAACACTGAAGCTTTCTTT
cdr3_aa: CSVEVPGRRNTEAFF

cdr3_length: 14
d_call: .
v_call: TRBV20-1
clone_size: few
j_call: TRBJ2-5
cdr3_nt: TGCAGTGCTAGGTTGGCGGATGGTCAAGAGACCCAGTACTTC
cdr3_aa: CSARLADGQETQYF

cdr3_length: 17
d_call: TRBD2
v_call: TRBV7-3
clone_size: many
j_call: TRBJ2-1
cdr3_nt: TGTGCCAGCAGCTTGGGTGGTAGCGGGGGAACAAACAATGAGCAGTTCTTC
cdr3_aa: CASSLGGSGGTNNEQFF

cdr3_length: 13
d_call: .
v_call: TRBV7-8
clone_size: many
j_call: TRBJ2-2
cdr3_nt: TGTGCCAGCATCAGGGGGGGCACCGGGGAGCTGTTTTTT
cdr3_aa: CASIRGGTGELFF

cdr3_length: 15
d_call: .
v_call: TRBV9
clone_size: few
j_call: TRBJ2-3
cdr3_nt: TGTGCCAGCAGCGTAGATGCGGTAATCACAGATACGCAGTATTTT
cdr3_aa: CASSVDAVITDTQYF

cdr3_length: 15
d_call: .
v_call: TRBV7-2
clone_size: many
j_call: TRBJ2-3
cdr3_nt: TGTGCCAGCAGCTTAAGCCCGCTAGGAGCAGATACGCAGTATTTT
cdr3_aa: CASSLSPLGADTQYF

cdr3_length: 17
d_call: .
v_call: TRBV20-1
clone_size: many
j_call: TRBJ2-7
cdr3_nt: TGCAGTGCTAGAACCGAGATACCGAGGGCAGGAGCCTACGAGCAGTACTTC
cdr3_aa: CSARTEIPRAGAYEQYF

cdr3_length: 13
d_call: .
v_call: TRBV3-1
clone_size: few
j_call: TRBJ1-5
cdr3_nt: TGTGCCAGCAGCCAAGATCGGAATCAGCCCCAGCATTTT
cdr3_aa: CASSQDRNQPQHF

cdr3_length: 12
d_call: .
v_call: TRBV5-8
clone_size: many
j_call: TRBJ2-7
cdr3_nt: TGTGCCAGCGGTAGAAGCTCCTACGAGCAGTACTTC
cdr3_aa: CASGRSSYEQYF

cdr3_length: 15
d_call: .
v_call: TRBV5-1
clone_size: many
j_call: TRBJ2-7
cdr3_nt: TGCGCCAGCAGCGAGAGGTCTAGCGCCTCCTACGAGCAGTACTTC
cdr3_aa: CASSERSSASYEQYF

cdr3_length: 17
d_call: .
v_call: TRBV7-9
clone_size: many
j_call: TRBJ2-4
cdr3_nt: TGTGCCAGCAGCTTAAGTACAGAAAACACTCAGAAAAACATTCAGTACTTC
cdr3_aa: CASSLSTENTQKNIQYF

cdr3_length: 14
d_call: .
v_call: TRBV6-2/TRBV6-3
clone_size: many
j_call: TRBJ1-5
cdr3_nt: TGTGCCAGCAGTTACTACGGGAGCAATCAGCCCCAGCATTTT
cdr3_aa: CASSYYGSNQPQHF

cdr3_length: 16
d_call: .
v_call: TRBV9
clone_size: many
j_call: TRBJ2-2
cdr3_nt: TGTGCCAGCAGCATGCTGGAAAGACCGAACACCGGGGAGCTGTTTTTT
cdr3_aa: CASSMLERPNTGELFF

cdr3_length: 13
d_call: .
v_call: TRBV10-3
clone_size: many
j_call: TRBJ1-5
cdr3_nt: TGTGCCATCAGTGACACTAGCAATCAGCCCCAGCATTTT
cdr3_aa: CAISDTSNQPQHF

cdr3_length: 17
d_call: TRBD1
v_call: TRBV5-1
clone_size: many
j_call: TRBJ2-5
cdr3_nt: TGCGCCAGCAGCCCATACGGCGGGACAGGGGGCCAAGAGACCCAGTACTTC
cdr3_aa: CASSPYGGTGGQETQYF

cdr3_length: 15
d_call: .
v_call: TRBV10-1
clone_size: many
j_call: TRBJ2-2
cdr3_nt: TGCGCCAGCAGTCCTACCCTGGCAGGGACCGGGGAGCTGTTTTTT
cdr3_aa: CASSPTLAGTGELFF

cdr3_length: 14
d_call: .
v_call: TRBV2
clone_size: medium-sized
j_call: TRBJ2-5
cdr3_nt: TGTGCCAGCAGTGAAGTGTGGGCCCAAGAGACCCAGTACTTC
cdr3_aa: CASSEVWAQETQYF

cdr3_length: 18
d_call: .
v_call: TRBV7-9
clone_size: many
j_call: TRBJ2-7
cdr3_nt: TGTGCCAGCAGCTTAGCAACCGTATCCCCCGGGCCCTCCTACGAGCAGTACTTC
cdr3_aa: CASSLATVSPGPSYEQYF

cdr3_length: 12
d_call: .
v_call: TRBV2
clone_size: few
j_call: TRBJ1-5
cdr3_nt: TGTGCCACTAGGGATTATGGTCAGCCCCAGCATTTT
cdr3_aa: CATRDYGQPQHF

cdr3_length: 16
d_call: TRBD2
v_call: TRBV5-5
clone_size: many
j_call: TRBJ2-1
cdr3_nt: TGTGCCAGCAGCTTAACCCCCGGGGGGGGCGAGAATGAGCAGTTCTTC
cdr3_aa: CASSLTPGGGENEQFF

cdr3_length: 17
d_call: TRBD2
v_call: TRBV11-2
clone_size: many
j_call: TRBJ2-3
cdr3_nt: TGTGCCAGCAGCTACCGTCCGAGCGGGGGGGCAACAGATACGCAGTATTTT
cdr3_aa: CASSYRPSGGATDTQYF

cdr3_length: 13
d_call: .
v_call: TRBV20-1
clone_size: many
j_call: TRBJ1-2
cdr3_nt: TGCAGTGCTAGAGAGGCAGGGAGCTATGGCTACACCTTC
cdr3_aa: CSAREAGSYGYTF

cdr3_length: 14
d_call: .
v_call: TRBV5-1
clone_size: many
j_call: TRBJ2-7
cdr3_nt: TGCGCCAGCAGCTTGGCCGGCGGGGCCTACGAGCAGTACTTC
cdr3_aa: CASSLAGGAYEQYF

cdr3_length: 13
d_call: .
v_call: TRBV5-1
clone_size: .
j_call: TRBJ1-1
cdr3_nt: TGCGCCAGCAGCTTGCAGACGAACACTGAAGCTTTCTTT
cdr3_aa: CASSLQTNTEAFF

cdr3_length: 15
d_call: TRBD1
v_call: TRBV7-2
clone_size: many
j_call: TRBJ1-1
cdr3_nt: TGTGCCAGCAGCTTCGCTGGACAGGGGGGAACTGAAGCTTTCTTT
cdr3_aa: CASSFAGQGGTEAFF

cdr3_length: 13
d_call: .
v_call: TRBV20-1
clone_size: many
j_call: TRBJ1-4
cdr3_nt: TGCAGTGCCCCTGACGCAACTAATGAAAAACTGTTTTTT
cdr3_aa: CSAPDATNEKLFF

cdr3_length: 15
d_call: .
v_call: TRBV6-6
clone_size: many
j_call: TRBJ2-3
cdr3_nt: TGTGCCAGCAGTTACTCAAACTGGGGCACAGATACGCAGTATTTT
cdr3_aa: CASSYSNWGTDTQYF

cdr3_length: 15
d_call: TRBD1
v_call: TRBV6-1
clone_size: .
j_call: TRBJ2-3
cdr3_nt: TGTGCCAGCAAAGAACCGGGACAGGGCGCAGATACGCAGTATTTT
cdr3_aa: CASKEPGQGADTQYF

cdr3_length: 15
d_call: TRBD1
v_call: TRBV7-3
clone_size: many
j_call: TRBJ2-1
cdr3_nt: TGTGCCAGCAGCCAGGACAGGGGGGGGTACAATGAGCAGTTCTTC
cdr3_aa: CASSQDRGGYNEQFF

cdr3_length: 14
d_call: TRBD1
v_call: TRBV11-2
clone_size: many
j_call: TRBJ1-2
cdr3_nt: TGTGCCAGCAGCTTAGTGGCAGGGGGCCATGGCTACACCTTC
cdr3_aa: CASSLVAGGHGYTF

cdr3_length: 14
d_call: TRBD1
v_call: TRBV20-1
clone_size: many
j_call: TRBJ1-5
cdr3_nt: TGCAGTGCTATTGTGGGACAGGTCCGTCAGCCCCAGCATTTT
cdr3_aa: CSAIVGQVRQPQHF

cdr3_length: 16
d_call: .
v_call: TRBV11-2
clone_size: many
j_call: TRBJ1-2
cdr3_nt: TGTGCCAGCAGCTTAGGACCCCGGGAGGGGCACTATGGCTACACCTTC
cdr3_aa: CASSLGPREGHYGYTF

cdr3_length: 13
d_call: TRBD1
v_call: TRBV29-1
clone_size: many
j_call: TRBJ1-5
cdr3_nt: TGCAGCGTTGACCAGGGGGACAATCAGCCCCAGCATTTT
cdr3_aa: CSVDQGDNQPQHF

cdr3_length: 13
d_call: .
v_call: TRBV20-1
clone_size: many
j_call: TRBJ1-1
cdr3_nt: TGCAGTGCTAGATCAGACAGGAACACTGAAGCTTTCTTT
cdr3_aa: CSARSDRNTEAFF

cdr3_length: 16
d_call: .
v_call: TRBV9
clone_size: .
j_call: TRBJ2-5
cdr3_nt: TGTGCCAGCAGCCTAAACCGGGACACCTTTCAAGAGACCCAGTACTTC
cdr3_aa: CASSLNRDTFQETQYF

cdr3_length: 15
d_call: TRBD2
v_call: TRBV12-3/TRBV12-4
clone_size: many
j_call: TRBJ2-3
cdr3_nt: TGTGCCAGCGGGTTAGCGGGTCATAGCACAGATACGCAGTATTTT
cdr3_aa: CASGLAGHSTDTQYF

cdr3_length: 16
d_call: .
v_call: TRBV6-2/TRBV6-3
clone_size: many
j_call: TRBJ2-2
cdr3_nt: TGTGCCAGCAGTTCCCTCAGGGGAAGGGGGACCGGGGAGCTGTTTTTT
cdr3_aa: CASSSLRGRGTGELFF

cdr3_length: 17
d_call: .
v_call: TRBV21-1
clone_size: many
j_call: TRBJ2-7
cdr3_nt: TGTGCCAGCAGCAAAGAAGGGCTAGCGCCGAGCTCCTACGAGCAGTACTTC
cdr3_aa: CASSKEGLAPSSYEQYF

cdr3_length: 15
d_call: TRBD1
v_call: TRBV5-1
clone_size: many
j_call: TRBJ2-7
cdr3_nt: TGCGCCAGCAGCTTGGCCACAGGGGGTGGGTACGAGCAGTACTTC
cdr3_aa: CASSLATGGGYEQYF

cdr3_length: 14
d_call: TRBD1
v_call: TRBV7-2
clone_size: many
j_call: TRBJ2-7
cdr3_nt: TGTGCCAGCAGCCGGGTCGACAGGGCCGACGAGCAGTACTTC
cdr3_aa: CASSRVDRADEQYF

cdr3_length: 13
d_call: .
v_call: TRBV29-1
clone_size: many
j_call: TRBJ2-7
cdr3_nt: TGCAGCGTTTCTGGCAGAGACCACTACGAGCAGTACTTC
cdr3_aa: CSVSGRDHYEQYF

cdr3_length: 14
d_call: .
v_call: TRBV24-1
clone_size: many
j_call: TRBJ2-2
cdr3_nt: TGTGCCACCAGTGATGCGGCTGGAACCGGGGAGCTGTTTTTT
cdr3_aa: CATSDAAGTGELFF

cdr3_length: 14
d_call: .
v_call: TRBV24-1
clone_size: many
j_call: TRBJ2-2
cdr3_nt: TGTGCCACCAGTGACCCAACAGAGACCGGGGAGCTGTTTTTT
cdr3_aa: CATSDPTETGELFF

cdr3_length: 16
d_call: TRBD2
v_call: TRBV5-5
clone_size: many
j_call: TRBJ2-7
cdr3_nt: TGTGCCAGCAGCTTGGGGACTAGCGGGGGCCATAGCGAGCAGTACTTC
cdr3_aa: CASSLGTSGGHSEQYF

cdr3_length: 15
d_call: .
v_call: TRBV5-1
clone_size: many
j_call: TRBJ2-2
cdr3_nt: TGCGCCAGCAGCGGGGGGGCCTCGAACACCGGGGAGCTGTTTTTT
cdr3_aa: CASSGGASNTGELFF

cdr3_length: 14
d_call: .
v_call: TRBV12-3/TRBV12-4
clone_size: many
j_call: TRBJ1-5
cdr3_nt: TGTGCCAGCACCACCCAGTCGGGTCTTCAGCCCCAGCATTTT
cdr3_aa: CASTTQSGLQPQHF

cdr3_length: 14
d_call: TRBD2
v_call: TRBV20-1
clone_size: many
j_call: TRBJ2-3
cdr3_nt: TGCAGTGCTAGCGCGGGGGGCGTCGCAGATACGCAGTATTTT
cdr3_aa: CSASAGGVADTQYF

cdr3_length: 15
d_call: .
v_call: TRBV29-1
clone_size: many
j_call: TRBJ1-1
cdr3_nt: TGCAGCGTTGGGGGGCGCGGCAGCATGAACACTGAAGCTTTCTTT
cdr3_aa: CSVGGRGSMNTEAFF